The 10 T cell receptor beta chains below were found in one sample sequenced in a study of cytomegalovirus exposure and HLA in healthy donors. 13 Jbeta primers and 60 Vbeta primers were used for the PCR. TCRdb's copy holds only in-frame clones and misses some; the assay was immunoSEQ multiplex PCR. Counted here are more than 200,000 clones, 75% to 85% occurring once; the ten biggest clones make up more than 1.3%. The material sequenced was PBMCs. These receptors were taken from a girl aged 10 to 17 in good health and CMV-seronegative.

J is TRBJ1-2 and V is TRBV6-6; 10 bases fit TRBD1. CDR1 and CDR2 from the germline V gene are MNHNY and SVGAGI (reference sequence). This CDR3 has 16 residues. The trim removed 0 bases at V and 4 bases at J, leaving 5 bases unmatched. The CDR3 DNA reads as TGTGCCAGCAGTTACTCGGACAGGGGGAGCATCTATGGCTACACCTTC. It translates to CASSYSDRGSIYGYTF.

The V and J genes are TRBV30 and TRBJ1-5; no reliable D call. Trimming removed 0 bases at V and 4 bases at J, with 4 bases between. This CDR3 comprises 12 residues. The germline gives CDR1 GTSNPN, CDR2 SVGIG (reference sequence). CDR3 loop: CAWSVQNQPQHF. CDR3 in DNA: TGTGCCTGGAGTGTCCAAAATCAGCCCCAGCATTTT.

The gene calls are TRBV6-1 and TRBJ1-2, with TRBD1 matching over 7 bases. With 3 bases clipped from V and 6 bases from J, the junction kept 7 bases outside the gene matches. The length of the CDR3 is 14 residues. Germline CDR1 reads MNHNS; CDR2 reads SASEGT. CDR3 residues: CASSETGYRDGYTF. The DNA for the CDR3 is TGTGCCAGCAGTGAGACAGGGTATAGGGATGGCTACACCTTC.

V gene TRBV6-5 combines with J gene TRBJ2-3, with D unclear. Trimming stripped 5 bases from V and 3 bases from J, with 3 bases between. This CDR3 has 11 amino acids. Germline V gene sequence: CDR1 MNHEY, CDR2 SVGAGI. The CDR3 is CASSRTDTQYF. CDR3 nucleotides: TGTGCCAGCAGTCGGACAGATACGCAGTATTTT.

The rearrangement uses TRBV11-2 and TRBJ1-5; tentatively, D is TRBD1 (5 bases). Trimming stripped 5 bases from V and 0 bases from J, with 17 bases between. The CDR3 is 17 residues long. Germline V gene lookup returns CDR1 SGHAT and CDR2 FQNNGV. The CDR3 loop reads CASSLGIGGYSNQPQHF. CDR3 bases: TGTGCCAGCAGCCTAGGGATCGGGGGTTATAGCAATCAGCCCCAGCATTTT.

This clone was observed a handful of times. The chain joins TRBV6-1 to TRBJ1-1; possibly TRBD1 for D (5 bases). Trimming pared 0 bases from V and 2 bases from J, leaving 7 bases between. CDR3 length equals 14 residues. CDR1 and CDR2 (germline): MNHNS, SASEGT. The CDR3: CASSEATVNTEAFF. The CDR3 coding sequence is TGTGCCAGCAGTGAAGCGACAGTAAACACTGAAGCTTTCTTT.

The CDR3 loop is CASSPTRDPYNEQFF. The CDR3 bases are TGTGCCAGCAGCCCTACTAGAGACCCCTACAATGAGCAGTTCTTC. This chain links TRBV4-2 with TRBJ2-1; D is perhaps TRBD2 (5 bases). V gave up 4 bases and J gave up 2 bases, with 12 bases separating them. CDR3 length: 15 amino acids. From germline, CDR1 is LGHNA and CDR2 YNFKEQ.

This chain joins TRBV10-2 and TRBJ2-3; D might be TRBD2 (6 bases). The CDR3 loop spans 15 amino acids. V lost 4 bases to trimming and J lost 0 bases, with 11 bases between them. CDR1 and CDR2 (germline): WSHSY, SAAADI. The CDR3 DNA sequence: TGCGCCAGCAGTGGTATAGCGGCCAGCACAGATACGCAGTATTTT. The encoded protein is CASSGIAASTDTQYF.

This chain joins TRBV10-3 and TRBJ1-2; 8 bases agree with TRBD1. CDR1 and CDR2 from the germline V gene are ENHRY and SYGVKD. The V and J ends lost 5 bases and 5 bases, in that order; junction bases with no gene match: 7. This CDR3 is 14 amino acids long. CDR3 in amino acids: CAISRPGGGYGYTF. The DNA of the CDR3 is TGTGCCATCAGTCGACCAGGGGGCGGTTATGGCTACACCTTC.

This sequence joins TRBV5-1 and TRBJ2-7, with D perhaps TRBD1 (6 bases). Germline V gives CDR1 SGHRS, CDR2 YFSETQ. Trimming cost V 4 bases and J 3 bases, with 14 bases left between them. This CDR3 is 14 amino acids long. CDR3 coding DNA: TGCGCCAGCAGCCCGGACAGTTTAGTCTACGAGCAGTACTTC. Protein: CASSPDSLVYEQYF.